These 8 T cell receptor beta chains were all obtained from the same sample, sequenced in a study of cytomegalovirus exposure and HLA in healthy donors (TCRdb year 2017). Library creation used the immunoSEQ multiplex PCR assay. The multiplex PCR relied on a mix of 60 forward primers for TCR Vbeta segments and 13 reverse primers for TCR Jbeta segments. TCRdb holds this immuneACCESS table with in-frame rearrangements only. Some clones are missing; in checked studies, unresolved V genes explain under half, and the rest has no known cause. The sample contains around 100,000 clones, around 80% of them found a single time. 4% to 5.5% of the sample belongs to the ten largest clones. Sequencing used PBMCs. These receptor sequences come from a male donor in good health and CMV-seropositive.

This sequence joins TRBV10-3 and TRBJ2-3; 8 bases agree with TRBD2. There are 17 residues in the CDR3. Trimming at V came to 2 bases and at J to 1 base, leaving 8 bases not matched to a gene. Germline V gene lookup returns CDR1 ENHRY and CDR2 SYGVKD. CDR3 sequence reads: CAISEATAGVGTDTQYF. The DNA of the CDR3 is TGTGCCATCAGTGAGGCAACAGCGGGAGTTGGCACAGATACGCAGTATTTT.

V and J are TRBV5-1 and TRBJ2-5, with 10 bases matching TRBD2. The J call is doubtful: the DNA matches TRBJ2-7 better. CDR1 is SGHRS and CDR2 is YFSETQ in the germline V gene. CDR3 length equals 14 residues. CDR3 nucleotide sequence: TGCGCCAGCCAACCTAGCGGGGGACCCTACGAGCAGTACTTC. Translated, it gives CASQPSGGPYEQYF.

This clone was counted between two and nine times. This rearrangement joins TRBV5-8 to TRBJ2-7, with 10 bases aligning to TRBD1. J lost 4 bases, V lost 0 bases, and 1 base had no gene match. The CDR3 runs 14 residues. From germline, CDR1 is SGHTS and CDR2 YDEGEE. The CDR3 protein is CASSLGTGGYEQYF. As DNA, the CDR3 is TGTGCCAGCAGCTTGGGGACAGGGGGTTACGAGCAGTACTTC.

The chain carries TRBV28 and TRBJ2-6; 10 bases map to TRBD1. With 2 bases clipped from V and 1 base from J, the junction kept 2 bases outside the gene matches. Germline V lookup: CDR1 MDHEN, CDR2 SYDVKM. The CDR3 loop spans 17 amino acids. The CDR3 bases are TGTGCCAGCAGTTTACGGACAGGGGGTTCTGGGGCCAACGTCCTGACTTTC. Its protein is CASSLRTGGSGANVLTF.

The CDR3 DNA is TGTGCCTGGAGTCCGTTGACAGGGGGCCATGAAAAACTGTTTTTT. This encodes CAWSPLTGGHEKLFF. The chain uses TRBV30 and TRBJ1-4; TRBD1 matches 10 bases. V gave up 2 bases and J gave up 6 bases; unmatched junction bases: 6. The CDR3 contains 15 residues. Germline V lookup: CDR1 GTSNPN, CDR2 SVGIG (reference sequence). Drawing the rest from reference TRBV30 and TRBJ1-4, the complete variable domain is SQTIHQWPATLVQPVGSPLSLECTVEGTSNPNLYWYRQAAGRGLQLLFYSVGIGQISSEVPQNLSASRPQDRQFILSSKKLLLSDSGFYLCAWSPLTGGHEKLFFGSGTQLSVL.

This rearrangement joins TRBV30 to TRBJ2-6; tentatively, D is TRBD1 (6 bases). The germline V gene has CDR1 GTSNPN and CDR2 SVGIG (reference sequence). V gave up 7 bases and J gave up 2 bases, with 12 bases separating them. This CDR3 has 14 amino acids. For the CDR3, the DNA is TGTGCCTCCCCAGGGGCAGCTGGGGCCAACGTCCTGACTTTC. Translated: CASPGAAGANVLTF.

The rearrangement joins TRBV5-1 to TRBJ2-5, with D perhaps matching TRBD1 (7 bases). The J call is uncertain, as TRBJ2-7 better fits the DNA end. Germline loops: CDR1 SGHRS, CDR2 YFSETQ. The length of the CDR3 is 15 residues. CDR3 region: CASSPLQGTPYEQYF. In DNA form, the CDR3 reads TGCGCCAGCAGCCCCTTACAGGGGACTCCCTACGAGCAGTACTTC.

V usage is TRBV11-2 and J usage is TRBJ2-5; TRBD2 aligns across 8 bases. CDR1 is SGHAT and CDR2 is FQNNGV in the germline V gene. CDR3 length: 15 amino acids. The ends lost 5 bases at V and 5 bases at J; junction bases unmatched: 10. The CDR3 here is CASSRGAGVGETQYF. CDR3 nucleotide sequence: TGTGCCAGCAGCCGAGGAGCGGGGGTAGGCGAGACCCAGTACTTC.